This T cell receptor beta chain was obtained from a study of blood T cell repertoires in COVID-19. Measured with immunoSEQ multiplex PCR; TCRdb has only the in-frame clones, and not every one. Among some 330,000 clones listed, 70% to 90% were seen once. This clone showed up just once. Residents of approximately 25 US areas, aged about 18 to 95 years, made up the participants. The V end was cut by 10 bases, the J end by 4 bases, with 7 bases between. Germline V gene data show CDR1 as MGHRA and CDR2 as YSYEKL. CDR3 size: 11 residues. The sequence was collected from a young man who had recovered from COVID-19. Sequencing was done on a sample of PBMCs or T cells enriched from blood (not recorded which). This chain connects TRBV4-1 to TRBJ1-4; possibly TRBD1 for D (5 bases). The CDR3 DNA is TGCGCCACAGGGAATAATGAAAAACTGTTTTTT. It yields the protein CATGNNEKLFF.